Shown below are 29 T cell receptor beta chains from a single sample sequenced in a study of cytomegalovirus exposure and HLA in healthy donors. It was with 60 Vbeta and 13 Jbeta primers that the PCR ran. The protocol was immunoSEQ multiplex PCR, while the TCRdb copy is restricted to in-frame clones and leaves out a portion. The table has 100,000 to 150,000 clones, roughly 80% seen once. Sequenced sample: PBMCs. Receptor source: a man aged 18 to 29 in good health and CMV-seropositive.

The chain combines TRBV30 with TRBJ2-7; TRBD2 is a possible D gene (6 bases). The V end was cut by 7 bases, the J end by 5 bases, with 15 bases between. This CDR3 is built from 12 residues. Germline CDR1 GTSNPN, CDR2 SVGIG (reference sequence). In DNA form, the CDR3 reads TGTGCCTTTGGACTGGGACTCCACGAGCAGTACTTC. This gives the protein CAFGLGLHEQYF.

The chain couples TRBV4-1 to TRBJ1-4, with D maybe TRBD1 (5 bases). Germline loops: CDR1 MGHRA, CDR2 YSYEKL. V lost 0 bases and J 6 bases, leaving 14 bases between the germline ends. This CDR3 is built from 16 residues. The CDR3 bases are TGCGCCAGCAGCCAAGATGGGTCAGGGAACGATGAAAAACTGTTTTTT. Amino acids: CASSQDGSGNDEKLFF.

The chain couples TRBV6-1 to TRBJ2-3; 9 nucleotides line up with TRBD1. This CDR3 comprises 15 residues. Germline V gene lookup returns CDR1 MNHNS and CDR2 SASEGT. V lost 8 bases and J lost 0; bases outside the gene matches: 6. CDR3 amino acids: CASHRQGDSTDTQYF. In DNA, the CDR3 is TGTGCCAGCCATCGACAGGGGGATAGCACAGATACGCAGTATTTT.

This chain uses TRBV9 with TRBJ2-7; 9 positions match TRBD1. Looked up from germline, CDR1 is SGDLS and CDR2 is YYNGEE. The CDR3 has 15 residues. V shed 4 bases and J 1 base; nucleotides not matched to a gene: 6. CDR3 sequence: CASSRTGTGSYEQYF. CDR3 in DNA: TGTGCCAGCAGCAGGACCGGGACAGGGTCCTACGAGCAGTACTTC.

This chain connects TRBV18 to TRBJ1-1; maybe TRBD1 (5 bases). Trimming shortened V by 7 bases and J by 7 bases, and 13 bases separated the two germline ends. Per germline, CDR1 KGHSH and CDR2 LQKENI. CDR3 length: 12 residues. The CDR3 DNA reads TGTGCCAGCTTTCCAGGCGGGGGTGAAGCTTTCTTT. This sequence encodes CASFPGGGEAFF.

A single count supports this clone. V and J are TRBV5-1 and TRBJ2-1; D may be TRBD1 (5 bases). Germline loops: CDR1 SGHRS, CDR2 YFSETQ. CDR3 length equals 15 residues. Trimming stripped 2 bases from V and 7 bases from J, with 16 bases between. The CDR3 DNA sequence: TGCGCCAGCAGCTTCATCAGGGAATTCCCGAATGAGCAGTTCTTC. Translating it yields CASSFIREFPNEQFF. The full variable domain, in which reference TRBV5-1 and TRBJ2-1 provide the parts outside the CDR3, is KAGVTQTPRYLIKTRGQQVTLSCSPISGHRSVSWYQQTPGQGLQFLFEYFSETQRNKGNFPGRFSGRQFSNSRSEMNVSTLELGDSALYLCASSFIREFPNEQFFGPGTRLTVL.

J is TRBJ2-3 and V is TRBV6-1, with 7 bases identical to TRBD1. CDR1 is MNHNS and CDR2 is SASEGT in the germline V gene. The CDR3 spans 14 residues. V shed 6 bases and J 4 bases; nucleotides not matched to a gene: 7. The CDR3 nucleotides are TGTGCCAGCAGAATTCTTACAGGGGCAGATACGCAGTATTTT. This gives the protein CASRILTGADTQYF.

The rearrangement links TRBV5-6 to TRBJ2-3; the D gene is possibly TRBD2 (6 bases). V was trimmed by 3 bases and J by 5 bases, leaving 16 bases between them. This CDR3 is built from 15 residues. Per germline, CDR1 SGHDT and CDR2 YYEEEE. CDR3 in amino acids: CASSWRGAGGDTQYF. CDR3 nucleotides: TGTGCCAGCAGCTGGCGCGGGGCCGGGGGAGATACGCAGTATTTT.

In this sample, this clone turned up once. The gene calls are TRBV7-2 and TRBJ2-7; a possible D gene is TRBD1 (5 bases). Trimming removed 5 bases at V and 3 bases at J, with 17 bases between. The CDR3 spans 15 residues. Germline V gene sequence: CDR1 SGHTA, CDR2 FQGNSA. CDR3 residues: CASSERGWGGYEQYF. In DNA, the CDR3 is TGTGCCAGCAGCGAGCGAGGATGGGGCGGCTACGAGCAGTACTTC.

This clone was detected a few times. The chain is built from TRBV4-3 and TRBJ2-1; TRBD2 is a possible D gene (5 bases). Germline lookup yields CDR1 LGHNA and CDR2 YSLEER. The CDR3 consists of 15 residues. Trimming pared 0 bases from V and 9 bases from J, leaving 15 bases between. CDR3 DNA sequence: TGCGCCAGCAGCCAAGATGCGGGCAGGAATCTTGAGCAGTTCTTC. Its translation: CASSQDAGRNLEQFF.

For the CDR3, the DNA is TGTGCCAGCAGTTTAGGACTCGGCCGGCGCGTCCACTTT. It codes for CASSLGLGRRVHF. V gene TRBV27 combines with J gene TRBJ1-6; D gene unclear. Per germline, CDR1 MNHEY and CDR2 SMNVEV (reference sequence). This CDR3 is built from 13 residues. The V end was cut by 2 bases, the J end by 17 bases, with 16 bases between.

The genes are TRBV12-2 and TRBJ2-3; the table's TRBD2 call for D was not verified on the DNA. TRBV12-2 is labeled a pseudogene. CDR3 size: 20 residues. The CDR3 region is CASRFSEEVRLAKSTDTQYF. CDR3 DNA sequence: TGTGCAAGTCGCTTTTCCGAAGAGGTACGACTAGCGAAAAGCACAGATACGCAGTATTTT.

The genes are TRBV13 and TRBJ2-3; D is unclear. V lost 11 bases and J lost 1, with 7 bases in between. The CDR3 consists of 11 residues. Germline CDR1 and CDR2: PRHDT and FYEKMQ (reference sequence). CDR3 in amino acids: CASAGTDTQYF. CDR3 nucleotides: TGTGCCTCGGCGGGCACAGATACGCAGTATTTT.

V gene TRBV10-1 combines with J gene TRBJ2-2; D gene ambiguous. The CDR3 is 16 residues long. Per germline, CDR1 WNHNN and CDR2 SYGVQD (reference sequence). V lost 0 bases and J lost 0, with 8 bases in between. The DNA of the CDR3 is TGCGCCAGCAGTGAGTCAGCAGGCGCGAACACCGGGGAGCTGTTTTTT. It specifies CASSESAGANTGELFF.

The chain combines TRBV5-1 with TRBJ2-5; the match to TRBD2 covers 8 bases. V shed 2 bases and J 5 bases; nucleotides not matched to a gene: 20. The CDR3 consists of 19 residues. Germline CDR1 and CDR2: SGHRS and YFSETQ. The CDR3 nucleotides are TGCGCCAGCAGCTTCGCCGGGGGGGGCGCGGGGGGAGCGATGGAGACCCAGTACTTC. The encoded protein is CASSFAGGGAGGAMETQYF.

V and J are TRBV9 and TRBJ2-5; D uncertain. CDR3 length: 14 residues. Trimming shortened V by 4 bases and J by 1 base, and 11 bases separated the two germline ends. Germline values: CDR1 SGDLS, CDR2 YYNGEE. The CDR3 sequence: CASSPTQAQETQYF. In nucleotides, the CDR3 is TGTGCCAGCAGCCCGACGCAGGCCCAAGAGACCCAGTACTTC.

In nucleotides, the CDR3 is TGTGCCAGCAGCGTGATGGGCCTAGCCCTTGAGCAGTTCTTC. Translation gives CASSVMGLALEQFF. The chain joins TRBV11-2 to TRBJ2-1, with TRBD2 as a possible D gene (5 bases). Trimming removed 5 bases at V and 9 bases at J, with 17 bases between. The CDR3 runs 14 residues. Germline V gene sequence: CDR1 SGHAT, CDR2 FQNNGV.

This chain connects TRBV7-2 to TRBJ2-3; the D gene is possibly TRBD1 (5 bases). CDR1 and CDR2 (germline): SGHTA, FQGNSA. V lost 0 bases to trimming and J lost 7 bases, with 8 bases between them. This CDR3 is built from 13 residues. Here the CDR3 reads CASSLARQNTQYF. The CDR3 DNA sequence: TGTGCCAGCAGCTTAGCCAGACAGAATACGCAGTATTTT. Filled out from reference TRBV7-2 and TRBJ2-3, the complete variable domain reads GAGVSQSPSNKVTEKGKDVELRCDPISGHTALYWYRQSLGQGLEFLIYFQGNSAPDKSGLPSDRFSAERTGGSVSTLTIQRTQQEDSAVYLCASSLARQNTQYFGPGTRLTVL.

This chain connects TRBV4-1 to TRBJ1-2; TRBD1 matches 10 bases. Germline V gene data show CDR1 as MGHRA and CDR2 as YSYEKL. V trimming: 0 bases; J trimming: 9 bases; junction bases outside the gene matches: 7. The CDR3 is 15 amino acids. In DNA form, the CDR3 reads TGCGCCAGCAGCCAAGACGGGACAGGGGTTATAAGCTACACCTTC. Encoded protein: CASSQDGTGVISYTF.

Note on this clone: A junction boundary mismatches the germline segment, possibly from a read error. The CDR3: CVSSPPETSGTYEQFF. In nucleotides, the CDR3 is TGTGTCAGCTCACCACCTGAGACTAGCGGAACTTATGAGCAGTTCTTC. This rearrangement joins TRBV18 to TRBJ2-1, with TRBD2 identical over 9 bases. The CDR3 covers 16 residues. Germline CDR1 reads KGHSH; CDR2 reads LQKENI.

This clone has ten or more counts. The chain carries TRBV2 and TRBJ1-2; D perhaps matches TRBD1 (5 bases). In germline, CDR1 is SNHLY, CDR2 FYNNEI. V shed 6 bases and J shed 6 bases, with 11 bases lying between them. The CDR3 is 12 amino acids. This CDR3 is CASRLGHDGYTF. The CDR3 nucleotides are TGTGCCAGCAGATTAGGACATGATGGCTACACCTTC.

The chain has TRBV11-2 and TRBJ1-4, with 9 bases lining up with TRBD1. Germline CDR1 is SGHAT and CDR2 is FQNNGV. CDR3 length equals 16 residues. The V gene end was trimmed by 1 base and the J gene end by 5 bases; junction bases not matched to a gene: 5. CDR3 protein: CASSLVSGTGNEKLFF. The CDR3, as DNA: TGTGCCAGCAGCTTAGTATCCGGGACAGGGAATGAAAAACTGTTTTTT.

The V and J genes are TRBV18 and TRBJ1-2, with D possibly being TRBD1 (5 bases). V lost 6 bases to trimming and J lost 8 bases, with 16 bases between them. This CDR3 is 13 amino acids long. The germline V gene encodes CDR1 KGHSH and CDR2 LQKENI. This chain's CDR3 is CASSGEDRGGYTF. Written as DNA, the CDR3 is TGTGCCAGCTCGGGCGAGGACCGGGGGGGCTACACCTTC.

Written as DNA, the CDR3 is TGTGCCAGCTCACCCACGAAGCGGGGGGCTCGTGGAGATACGCAGTATTTT. Protein sequence: CASSPTKRGARGDTQYF. The chain uses TRBV18 and TRBJ2-3; 9 nucleotides match TRBD2. Germline V lookup: CDR1 KGHSH, CDR2 LQKENI. The CDR3 has 17 residues. With 3 bases clipped from V and 5 bases from J, the junction kept 12 bases outside the gene matches.

V gene TRBV27 combines with J gene TRBJ1-1; D not certain. The CDR3 length is 14 residues. With 0 bases removed from V and 5 bases from J, the gap between germline ends came to 10 bases. The germline gives CDR1 MNHEY, CDR2 SMNVEV (reference sequence). CDR3 protein: CASSLSAGRTEAFF. CDR3 DNA: TGTGCCAGCAGTTTATCCGCGGGTCGGACTGAAGCTTTCTTT.

This chain uses TRBV19 with TRBJ2-5; TRBD2 matches 9 bases. Germline V gene data show CDR1 as LNHDA and CDR2 as SQIVND (reference sequence). The CDR3 is 16 residues long. The trim removed 4 bases at V and 5 bases at J, leaving 11 bases unmatched. CDR3 bases: TGTGCCAGTAGTAGGTCACTAGCGGGCTACGTGGAGACCCAGTACTTC. The encoded protein is CASSRSLAGYVETQYF.

This sequence joins TRBV4-3 and TRBJ1-1, with a tentative D call TRBD1 (5 bases). V dropped 4 bases and J dropped 1 base, with 7 bases sitting between them. The CDR3 length is 13 residues. Germline V gives CDR1 LGHNA, CDR2 YSLEER. CDR3 residues: CASSRGGNTEAFF. In DNA form, the CDR3 reads TGCGCCAGCAGCCGGGGGGGGAACACTGAAGCTTTCTTT.

In its sample, this clone was seen a few times. A junction boundary mismatches the germline segment, possibly from a read error. The chain joins TRBV7-7 to TRBJ2-2; D perhaps matches TRBD2 (5 bases). CDR1 is SSHAT and CDR2 is FNYEAQ in the germline V gene (reference sequence). There are 15 residues in the CDR3. Here the CDR3 DNA reads TGTGCTAGCAGCTTCGCCCCTCGGGGAACCGGGGAGCTGTTTTTT. The encoded protein is CASSFAPRGTGELFF.

The CDR3 nucleotides read TGTGCCAGTAGTCCCGCGGGTGACAGGGGCAATCAGCCCCAGCATTTT. Protein product: CASSPAGDRGNQPQHF. The chain combines TRBV19 with TRBJ1-5; 7 bases map to TRBD1. Germline V gene sequence: CDR1 LNHDA, CDR2 SQIVND (reference sequence). With V trimmed by 5 bases and J by 2 bases, 9 bases remained unmatched. This CDR3 region has 16 residues.